This TCR beta chain was sequenced for a study of cytomegalovirus exposure and HLA in healthy donors. Whole-study results and caveats: Later work found that TCR association rates differed between HLA loci; DRB1 had the most and HLA-C the fewest. Data from an earlier analysis indicated that most TCR beta V segments were productive either about 90% or about 30% of the time.

Concerning this clone: Its antigen remains unknown.

PCR was performed using 60 Vbeta and 13 Jbeta primers. Here immunoSEQ multiplex PCR was the method, and the copy in TCRdb shows in-frame clones only, minus some. The sample comprises more than 65,000 clones, roughly 80% of which are singletons, and about 3% rests with the top ten. V was clipped by 0 bases and J by 1 base; unmatched bases: 2. Germline CDR1 is SGHDT and CDR2 is YYEEEE. The CDR3 spans 15 residues. The sequencing sample was made of PBMCs. The receptor comes from a man in his forties or fifties in good health and CMV-seronegative. The chain combines TRBV5-6 with TRBJ2-5; 8 nucleotides match TRBD2. CDR3 nucleotides: TGTGCCAGCAGCTTGGCCGGGGGGGTCCAAGAGACCCAGTACTTC. Translated: CASSLAGGVQETQYF.